The next 21 T cell receptor beta chains were all read from a single sample in a study of blood T cell repertoires in COVID-19. Measured with immunoSEQ multiplex PCR; TCRdb has only the in-frame clones, and not every one. Seen here are 360,000 or so clones, roughly nine tenths observed once, and the top ten hold 2.5% to 3%. Sequencing used PBMCs or T cells enriched from blood (not recorded which). These TCRs come from a woman aged 25 to 39 who had recovered from COVID-19.

The DNA of the CDR3 is TGTGCCAGCCGACTAGCGGGAGAGGAGACCCAGTACTTC. Translating it yields CASRLAGEETQYF. This rearrangement joins TRBV27 to TRBJ2-5; TRBD2 agrees at 12 bases. Germline CDR1 reads MNHEY; CDR2 reads SMNVEV (reference sequence). Trimming at V came to 8 bases and at J to 5 bases, leaving 3 bases not matched to a gene. This CDR3 comprises 13 residues.

The rearrangement joins TRBV27 to TRBJ1-6; 7 nucleotides align to TRBD1. The CDR3 sequence is 14 residues long. The J segment lost 9 bases and the V segment lost 5 bases, leaving 7 bases of the junction unmatched. Germline loops: CDR1 MNHEY, CDR2 SMNVEV (reference sequence). CDR3 protein: CASSHRDSGSPLHF. CDR3 in DNA: TGTGCCAGCAGTCACCGGGACAGTGGTTCACCCCTCCACTTT.

V is TRBV7-9 and J is TRBJ2-1; 10 positions match TRBD1. The CDR3 sequence is 15 residues long. V was clipped by 7 bases and J by 4 bases; unmatched bases: 7. The germline CDR1 and CDR2 sequences are SEHNR and FQNEAQ (reference sequence). Here the CDR3 DNA reads TGTGCCAGCACCCCCGGGACAGGGGAATACAATGAGCAGTTCTTC. Translation gives CASTPGTGEYNEQFF.

This clone was recorded only once. The chain is built from TRBV11-3 and TRBJ2-2, with TRBD2 identical over 8 bases. Trimming removed 8 bases from V and 6 bases from J; junction bases left unmatched: 14. The CDR3 extends over 16 amino acids. Germline V gene lookup returns CDR1 SGHNT and CDR2 YENEEA. CDR3 region: CASAGGREGRSGELFF. CDR3 bases: TGTGCCAGCGCTGGGGGCCGGGAGGGCAGGTCCGGGGAGCTGTTTTTT.

The chain joins TRBV3-1 (or the pseudogene TRBV3-2) to TRBJ1-6; D possibly corresponds to TRBD1 (6 bases). CDR3 length: 13 amino acids. Germline CDR1 reads LGHDT; CDR2 reads YNNKEL (reference sequence). V lost 6 bases and J 15 bases, leaving 18 bases between the germline ends. Written as DNA, the CDR3 is TGTGCCAGCAGGCGAGGACAGTTGGGGTACCTCCACTTT. This gives the protein CASRRGQLGYLHF.

The chain employs TRBV4-1 and TRBJ1-1, with D unclear. V gave up 0 bases and J gave up 5 bases, with 16 bases separating them. The CDR3 sequence is 16 residues long. Germline loops: CDR1 MGHRA, CDR2 YSYEKL. CDR3 loop: CASSQEEWQTGTEAFF. CDR3 sequence (DNA): TGCGCCAGCAGCCAAGAAGAGTGGCAGACGGGGACTGAAGCTTTCTTT.

J is TRBJ2-3 and V is TRBV15, with D maybe TRBD1 (6 bases). The V end was cut by 2 bases, the J end by 6 bases, with 18 bases between. Germline CDR1 reads LNHNV; CDR2 reads YYDKDF (reference sequence). This CDR3 has 16 residues. CDR3 sequence: CATSRSQQGLSDTQYF. Here the CDR3 DNA reads TGTGCCACCAGCAGATCCCAACAGGGATTGAGTGATACGCAGTATTTT.

The V call is TRBV27, the J call TRBJ1-5; a possible D gene is TRBD1 (6 bases). V lost 6 bases and J 0 bases, leaving 30 bases between the germline ends. CDR1 and CDR2 from the germline V gene are MNHEY and SMNVEV (reference sequence). CDR3 size: 21 residues. This CDR3 is CASRSIYSRQADDASNQPQHF. The DNA for the CDR3 is TGTGCCAGCAGATCCATCTACAGTCGACAGGCAGATGACGCTAGCAATCAGCCCCAGCATTTT.

The chain combines TRBV29-1 with TRBJ2-1; TRBD2 matches at 13 bases. The CDR3 is made up of 14 amino acids. In germline, CDR1 is SQVTM, CDR2 ANQGSEA. J lost 10 bases, V lost 5 bases, and 8 bases had no gene match. CDR3 DNA: TGCAGCGTTAAACACGGGACTAGCGGGATCGAGCAGTTCTTC. Residues: CSVKHGTSGIEQFF.

This chain joins TRBV29-1 and TRBJ2-3, with a possible D match to TRBD2 (6 bases). CDR3 length equals 13 residues. The V gene lost 3 bases and the J gene lost 1 base, with 8 bases spanning the gap. The germline gives CDR1 SQVTM, CDR2 ANQGSEA. The CDR3 is CSVEGLGTDTQYF. The CDR3 nucleotides are TGCAGCGTTGAGGGACTGGGCACAGATACGCAGTATTTT.

V and J are TRBV6-5 and TRBJ2-7, with D maybe TRBD1 (6 bases). CDR1 is MNHEY and CDR2 is SVGAGI in the germline V gene. Trimming removed 1 base at V and 5 bases at J, with 9 bases between. The CDR3 sequence is 13 residues long. DNA of the CDR3: TGTGCCAGCAGTTACTTACAGGGAAACGAGCAGTACTTC. Amino acids: CASSYLQGNEQYF.

The sample holds one count of this clone. This sequence joins TRBV25-1 and TRBJ2-1; 11 bases fit TRBD2. Germline values: CDR1 MGHDK, CDR2 SYGVNS. The CDR3 extends over 15 amino acids. J was trimmed by 10 bases and V by 1 base; bases with no gene match: 6. CDR3 amino acids: CASSELGTSGVEQFF. The DNA of the CDR3 is TGTGCCAGCAGTGAATTGGGGACTAGCGGAGTAGAGCAGTTCTTC.

The chain carries TRBV11-1 and TRBJ2-1; a weak D match, TRBD2 (6 bases). This CDR3 has 16 amino acids. V lost 4 bases, J lost 9 bases, and 22 bases lay in between. Germline assignment: CDR1 SGHAT and CDR2 FQDESV (reference sequence). In DNA form, the CDR3 reads TGTGCCAGCAGCTACGGTTCTGAGGGGTGGCGGGGTGAGCAGTTCTTC. This translates into CASSYGSEGWRGEQFF.

This chain links TRBV27 with TRBJ2-1; D is undetermined. CDR1 MNHEY and CDR2 SMNVEV come from the germline V gene (reference sequence). Deletions cut 9 bases from V and 1 base from J, with 10 bases between. This CDR3 spans 13 amino acids. In DNA, the CDR3 is TGTGCCAGTGGCCGGCGGTCCTACAATGAGCAGTTCTTC. This sequence encodes CASGRRSYNEQFF.

The gene calls are TRBV5-1 and TRBJ2-7; D might be TRBD2 (5 bases). The CDR3 spans 13 residues. Germline assignment: CDR1 SGHRS and CDR2 YFSETQ. V lost 2 bases, J lost 4 bases, and 10 bases lay in between. The CDR3 coding sequence is TGCGCCAGCAGCTTCGAATCGGGGTACGAGCAGTACTTC. Translated: CASSFESGYEQYF.

This chain uses TRBV2 with TRBJ2-7; maybe TRBD2 (6 bases). Germline CDR1 SNHLY, CDR2 FYNNEI. Trimming shortened V by 6 bases and J by 3 bases, and 12 bases separated the two germline ends. CDR3 length: 13 amino acids. CDR3 sequence reads: CASRAGTDYEQYF. The CDR3 DNA reads TGTGCCAGCAGAGCCGGGACTGACTACGAGCAGTACTTC.

This chain joins TRBV11-2 and TRBJ2-1, with 9 bases identical to TRBD2. Germline V CDR1 and CDR2: SGHAT, FQNNGV. V was pared by 0 bases and J by 6 bases, with 3 bases of the junction left unmatched. This CDR3 spans 15 amino acids. The CDR3 reads CASSLDRGRGNEQFF. The CDR3, as DNA: TGTGCCAGCAGCTTAGACCGCGGGAGGGGCAATGAGCAGTTCTTC.

This clone has more than one count but fewer than ten. The chain couples TRBV5-6 to TRBJ1-2; D gene uncertain. The germline V and J ends were trimmed by 4 bases and 4 bases, with 17 bases remaining between them. The CDR3 is made up of 15 amino acids. Germline V CDR1 and CDR2: SGHDT, YYEEEE. CDR3 in DNA: TGTGCCAGCAGCCAATACAGCTGGCAGATCTATGGCTACACCTTC. It yields the protein CASSQYSWQIYGYTF. The whole variable domain, remainder taken from reference TRBV5-6 and TRBJ1-2, is DAGVTQSPTHLIKTRGQQVTLRCSPKSGHDTVSWYQQALGQGPQFIFQYYEEEERQRGNFPDRFSGHQFPNYSSELNVNALLLGDSALYLCASSQYSWQIYGYTFGSGTRLTVV.

The CDR3 DNA is TGTGCCAGCTCACCACCGTTAGGGGCTTTGGACTATGGCTACACCTTC. Amino acid sequence: CASSPPLGALDYGYTF. The gene calls are TRBV18 and TRBJ1-2, with D perhaps TRBD1 (5 bases). From germline, CDR1 is KGHSH and CDR2 LQKENI. This CDR3 spans 16 amino acids. Deletions cut 0 bases from V and 3 bases from J, with 14 bases between.

V gene TRBV19 combines with J gene TRBJ2-5; 7 positions match TRBD1. Per the germline V gene, CDR1 is LNHDA and CDR2 is SQIVND (reference sequence). This CDR3 region has 14 residues. V shed 5 bases, J shed 2 bases, and the junction held 5 bases outside the gene matches. The CDR3 reads CASSVGQAQETQYF. DNA for the CDR3: TGTGCCAGTAGTGTTGGACAGGCACAAGAGACCCAGTACTTC. The whole variable domain, remainder taken from reference TRBV19 and TRBJ2-5, is DGGITQSPKYLFRKEGQNVTLSCEQNLNHDAMYWYRQDPGQGLRLIYYSQIVNDFQKGDIAEGYSVSREKKESFPLTVTSAQKNPTAFYLCASSVGQAQETQYFGPGTRLLVL.

The chain has TRBV20-1 and TRBJ1-5; D is perhaps TRBD1 (6 bases). The V and J ends lost 3 bases and 7 bases respectively, with 16 bases between them. The germline V gene encodes CDR1 DFQATT and CDR2 SNEGSKA (reference sequence). The CDR3 loop spans 14 amino acids. CDR3 sequence reads: CSASLPAGDQPQHF. The DNA for the CDR3 is TGCAGTGCTAGTTTGCCAGCAGGGGACCAGCCCCAGCATTTT.